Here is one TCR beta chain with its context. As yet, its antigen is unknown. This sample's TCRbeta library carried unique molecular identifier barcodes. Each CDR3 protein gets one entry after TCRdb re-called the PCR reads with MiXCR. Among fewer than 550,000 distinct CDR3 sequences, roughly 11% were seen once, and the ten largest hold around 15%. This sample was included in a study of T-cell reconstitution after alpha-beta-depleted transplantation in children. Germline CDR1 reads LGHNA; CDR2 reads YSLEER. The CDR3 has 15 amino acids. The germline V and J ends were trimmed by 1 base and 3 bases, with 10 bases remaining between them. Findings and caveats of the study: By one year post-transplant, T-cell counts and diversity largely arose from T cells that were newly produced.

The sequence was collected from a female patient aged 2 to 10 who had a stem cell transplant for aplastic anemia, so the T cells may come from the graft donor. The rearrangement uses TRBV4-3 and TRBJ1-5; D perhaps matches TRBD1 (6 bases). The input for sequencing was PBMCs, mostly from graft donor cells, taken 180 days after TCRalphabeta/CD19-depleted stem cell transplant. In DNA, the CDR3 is TGCGCCAGCAGCCAAGGTACAGGGAACAATCAGCCCCAGCATTTT. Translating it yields CASSQGTGNNQPQHF.